These 28 T cell receptor beta chains share one sample of origin, sequenced in a study of control samples from healthy donors and cancer patients. Method: immunoSEQ multiplex PCR; TCRdb's copy keeps in-frame clones and lacks some. The sample has 150,000 to 200,000 clones; approximately 90% are singletons. The sequenced sample was blood. Receptors originate from a man aged 30 to 45 in good health.

The chain couples TRBV4-1 to TRBJ1-3, with D unresolved. The V end was cut by 0 bases, the J end by 2 bases, with 11 bases between. The CDR3 spans 16 residues. Per the germline V gene, CDR1 is MGHRA and CDR2 is YSYEKL. CDR3 region: CASSQDLDQTGNTIYF. In DNA form, the CDR3 reads TGCGCCAGCAGCCAAGATCTAGACCAGACTGGAAACACCATATATTTT.

The V gene is TRBV6-5, the J gene TRBJ1-1, with TRBD1 matching over 9 bases. CDR1 is MNHEY and CDR2 is SVGAGI in the germline V gene. With V trimmed by 5 bases and J by 5 bases, 6 bases remained unmatched. The CDR3 extends over 14 amino acids. CDR3 nucleotide sequence: TGTGCCAGCAGTACACAGGGGGCTTGGACTGAAGCTTTCTTT. This gives the protein CASSTQGAWTEAFF.

The V gene is TRBV28, the J gene TRBJ2-3; 10 bases are shared with TRBD1. Germline V gene data show CDR1 as MDHEN and CDR2 as SYDVKM. CDR3 length: 15 amino acids. Trimming removed 5 bases from V and 6 bases from J; junction bases left unmatched: 8. The DNA for the CDR3 is TGTGCCAGCAGTACCGGACAGGGGGGGAGGGATACGCAGTATTTT. The encoded protein is CASSTGQGGRDTQYF.

The rearrangement uses TRBV28 and TRBJ1-6; D remains ambiguous. V lost 7 bases, J lost 6 bases, and 10 bases lay in between. CDR3 length equals 13 residues. Germline V gives CDR1 MDHEN, CDR2 SYDVKM. The CDR3 bases are TGTGCCAGCATTCGGGATCCTAATTCACCCCTCCACTTT. This sequence encodes CASIRDPNSPLHF. Variable domain in full (rest from reference TRBV28 and TRBJ1-6): DVKVTQSSRYLVKRTGEKVFLECVQDMDHENMFWYRQDPGLGLRLIYFSYDVKMKEKGDIPEGYSVSREKKERFSLILESASTNQTSMYLCASIRDPNSPLHFGNGTRLTVT.

This clone was seen once. The chain couples TRBV5-8 to TRBJ1-4; D remains ambiguous. The V and J ends lost 0 bases and 3 bases respectively, with 12 bases between them. This CDR3 spans 16 amino acids. The V gene's germline CDR1 is SGHTS and CDR2 YDEGEE. The CDR3 nucleotides read TGTGCCAGCAGCTTGGTGCTAAAAGGCTCTAATGAAAAACTGTTTTTT. Its translation: CASSLVLKGSNEKLFF.

The J gene is TRBJ1-5, the V gene TRBV21-1; no check of the table's D call, TRBD1, against the DNA was made. TRBV21-1 is listed as a pseudogene. The CDR3 covers 17 residues. The CDR3 DNA reads as TGTGCCAGCAGCAAAGAAGGACAGGGCTATAGCAATCAGCCCCAGCATTTT. Protein: CASSKEGQGYSNQPQHF.

V is TRBV9 and J is TRBJ1-1; possibly TRBD1 for D (5 bases). CDR1 is SGDLS and CDR2 is YYNGEE in the germline V gene. CDR3 length equals 11 residues. The V end lost 3 bases, the J end lost 11 bases, and 11 bases lay between the germline ends. CDR3 sequence reads: CASSEGVDAFF. The CDR3, as DNA: TGTGCCAGCAGCGAAGGGGTTGATGCTTTCTTT.

This clone was seen just once. The genes are TRBV19 and TRBJ1-2, with TRBD1 matching over 7 bases. The germline CDR1 and CDR2 sequences are LNHDA and SQIVND (reference sequence). Germline trimming cut 5 bases from V and 4 bases from J; bases unmatched to any gene: 4. The CDR3 sequence is 13 residues long. This CDR3 reads CASSQGGSYGYTF. The CDR3 DNA sequence: TGTGCCAGTAGTCAGGGGGGGAGCTATGGCTACACCTTC.

The chain uses TRBV6-5 and TRBJ2-7, with 11 bases aligning to TRBD1. V shed 2 bases and J 7 bases; nucleotides not matched to a gene: 7. The CDR3 has 15 residues. The germline V gene has CDR1 MNHEY and CDR2 SVGAGI. CDR3 in DNA: TGTGCCAGCAGTTACGGAGGACAGGGGGCGCCTGAGCAGTACTTC. It encodes CASSYGGQGAPEQYF.

The rearrangement links TRBV6-5 to TRBJ2-6; D is unresolved. Germline CDR1 MNHEY, CDR2 SVGAGI. Between the trimmed V and J ends, which lost 2 bases and 0 bases, there was a span of 8 bases. The CDR3 extends over 16 amino acids. CDR3 protein: CASSYRISSGANVLTF. Here the CDR3 DNA reads TGTGCCAGCAGTTACCGGATCAGCTCTGGGGCCAACGTCCTGACTTTC.

The chain employs TRBV4-1 and TRBJ1-1; 10 bases are a match to TRBD1. This CDR3 region has 15 residues. Germline V gene data show CDR1 as MGHRA and CDR2 as YSYEKL. V gave up 3 bases and J gave up 3 bases; unmatched junction bases: 4. The CDR3 protein is CASSQVGQGDTEAFF. The CDR3 nucleotides read TGCGCCAGCAGCCAGGTCGGACAGGGGGACACTGAAGCTTTCTTT.

The V and J genes are TRBV19 and TRBJ2-1; TRBD1 matches at 8 bases. CDR1 is LNHDA and CDR2 is SQIVND in the germline V gene (reference sequence). V was pared by 7 bases and J by 4 bases, with 9 bases of the junction left unmatched. The CDR3 is made up of 15 amino acids. The CDR3 protein is CASKAAYRGYNEQFF. In DNA form, the CDR3 reads TGTGCCAGTAAGGCGGCCTACAGGGGGTACAATGAGCAGTTCTTC.

This chain links TRBV23-1 with TRBJ2-2, with D possibly matching TRBD2 (6 bases). TRBV23-1 is an open reading frame whose function is uncertain. The CDR3 extends over 21 amino acids. Between the trimmed V and J ends, which lost 0 bases and 3 bases, there was a span of 26 bases. The CDR3 spells CASSQSSGRETQRADTGELFF. Written as DNA, the CDR3 is TGCGCCAGCAGTCAATCATCGGGCAGGGAGACCCAGCGGGCTGACACCGGGGAGCTGTTTTTT.

The V call is TRBV3-1 (or the pseudogene TRBV3-2), the J call TRBJ1-1; perhaps TRBD1 as D (6 bases). The V gene's germline CDR1 is LGHDT and CDR2 YNNKEL (reference sequence). V was trimmed by 1 base and J by 9 bases, leaving 12 bases between them. CDR3 length: 13 residues. The CDR3 DNA reads TGTGCCAGCAGCCAAGGGAGAGGGACACAAGCTTTCTTT. Amino acid sequence: CASSQGRGTQAFF.

This clone was seen more than once but under ten times. An end of the junction differs from the germline gene, which may be a read error. The chain combines TRBV6-5 with TRBJ1-6; D might be TRBD1 (5 bases). The V gene's germline CDR1 is MNHEY and CDR2 SVGAGI. The CDR3 is made up of 14 amino acids. CDR3 residues: CASSRGQYNPPLHF. For the CDR3, the DNA is TGTGCCAGCAGCCGTGGACAATATAATCCACCCCTCCACTTT.

The chain has TRBV4-3 and TRBJ1-2; 7 bases match TRBD1. This CDR3 has 14 amino acids. Germline V gene sequence: CDR1 LGHNA, CDR2 YSLEER. V dropped 2 bases and J dropped 4; count of bases not matched to a gene: 4. The CDR3 region has the DNA TGCGCCAGCAGCCAAAAACAGGGGCCCTATGGCTACACCTTC. It yields the protein CASSQKQGPYGYTF.

The rearrangement links TRBV7-8 to TRBJ2-2; the D gene is possibly TRBD2 (5 bases). The V end lost 11 bases, the J end lost 0 bases, and 19 bases lay between the germline ends. The CDR3 loop spans 16 amino acids. Germline V lookup: CDR1 SGHVS, CDR2 FQNEAQ. The CDR3 sequence: CASSRGNRANTGELFF. In DNA, the CDR3 is TGTGCCTCCAGCCGGGGAAACCGCGCGAACACCGGGGAGCTGTTTTTT.

The genes are TRBV10-3 and TRBJ1-2; maybe TRBD1 (6 bases). Trimming took 2 bases from V and 5 from J, leaving 15 bases between them. The CDR3 spans 15 residues. Germline V lookup: CDR1 ENHRY, CDR2 SYGVKD. Here the CDR3 DNA reads TGTGCCATCAGTGAGCGGGGGGGCGCGGAGTATGGCTACACCTTC. Its translation is CAISERGGAEYGYTF.

V gene TRBV11-2 combines with J gene TRBJ2-5; 14 bases fit TRBD2. CDR1 is SGHAT, CDR2 FQNNGV, per germline. Losses at the gene ends were 5 bases for V and 3 bases for J; bases not matched to a gene: 5. The length of the CDR3 is 16 residues. This CDR3 reads CASSGRLAGGKETQYF. In DNA form, the CDR3 reads TGTGCCAGCAGCGGGAGACTAGCGGGGGGGAAAGAGACCCAGTACTTC.

The V gene is TRBV7-8, the J gene TRBJ2-2; D may be TRBD2 (6 bases). The V end lost 5 bases, the J end lost 2 bases, and 15 bases lay between the germline ends. Germline V lookup: CDR1 SGHVS, CDR2 FQNEAQ. This CDR3 comprises 16 residues. The CDR3 DNA follows: TGTGCCAGCAGCGTAACCGGGACTGCCAACACCGGGGAGCTGTTTTTT. This encodes CASSVTGTANTGELFF.

In regard to this clone: The CDR3 ends on some other residue instead of the conserved phenylalanine or tryptophan, so this is likely a read error. The genes are TRBV28 and TRBJ2-7; D might be TRBD1 (6 bases). The V end was cut by 4 bases, the J end by 5 bases, with 21 bases between. CDR1 is MDHEN and CDR2 is SYDVKM in the germline V gene. CDR3 length: 16 amino acids. CDR3 nucleotide sequence: TGTGCCAGCAGTTACGTGTACAGGGAAGTTGGCAACGAGCAGTACTCC. It specifies CASSYVYREVGNEQYS.

The chain is built from TRBV19 and TRBJ1-2, with D unclear. CDR1 and CDR2 from the germline V gene are LNHDA and SQIVND (reference sequence). The CDR3 consists of 17 residues. Between the trimmed V and J ends, which lost 5 bases and 8 bases, there was a span of 27 bases. The CDR3 DNA reads as TGTGCCAGTAGTTACGAACTCAACCCGTCTCGGGCGGTCGGCTACACCTTC. It codes for CASSYELNPSRAVGYTF. Looking up the rest from reference TRBV19 and TRBJ1-2 gives the full variable domain: DGGITQSPKYLFRKEGQNVTLSCEQNLNHDAMYWYRQDPGQGLRLIYYSQIVNDFQKGDIAEGYSVSREKKESFPLTVTSAQKNPTAFYLCASSYELNPSRAVGYTFGSGTRLTVV.

This clone was picked up a small number of times. The chain joins TRBV6-5 to TRBJ2-5; 10 bases map to TRBD2. V shed 6 bases and J 2 bases; nucleotides not matched to a gene: 6. The germline CDR1 and CDR2 sequences are MNHEY and SVGAGI. The CDR3 spans 15 residues. This CDR3 reads CASSQLAGRQETQYF. CDR3 in DNA: TGTGCCAGCAGCCAACTAGCGGGACGTCAAGAGACCCAGTACTTC.

V usage is TRBV19 and J usage is TRBJ1-2; the D is unclear. Germline assignment: CDR1 LNHDA and CDR2 SQIVND (reference sequence). The V end lost 4 bases, the J end lost 0 bases, and 6 bases lay between the germline ends. The CDR3 is 13 residues long. This chain's CDR3 is CASSRQTNYGYTF. The CDR3 region has the DNA TGTGCCAGTAGTAGGCAGACTAACTATGGCTACACCTTC.

The chain links TRBV6-1 to TRBJ2-3; 8 bases line up with TRBD2. V lost 6 bases, J lost 4 bases, and 9 bases stayed unmatched. The CDR3 runs to 15 residues. The germline V gene has CDR1 MNHNS and CDR2 SASEGT. The CDR3 sequence: CASSYGAGGSDTQYF. The CDR3 DNA reads as TGTGCCAGCAGCTACGGGGCGGGAGGCTCAGATACGCAGTATTTT.

This clone was seen once. CDR3 residues: CASSPDRNYGYTF. CDR3 sequence (DNA): TGTGCCAGTAGTCCGGACAGGAACTATGGCTACACCTTC. The chain recombines TRBV19 with TRBJ1-2; TRBD1 matches 7 bases. CDR1 and CDR2 (germline): LNHDA, SQIVND (reference sequence). The CDR3 is 13 residues long. The V gene end was trimmed by 5 bases and the J gene end by 2 bases; junction bases not matched to a gene: 2.

As regards this clone: This specimen includes other DNA sequences encoding the same CDR3. V and J are TRBV5-5 and TRBJ1-4; D is perhaps TRBD1 (5 bases). The CDR3 is 16 residues long. The germline V gene has CDR1 SGHKS and CDR2 YYEKEE (reference sequence). Trimming took 2 bases from V and 14 from J, leaving 25 bases between them. CDR3 sequence (DNA): TGTGCCAGCAGCTTTGAGGGTTCTTCTGCTAGGGGAAAGCTGTTTTTT. Encoded protein: CASSFEGSSARGKLFF.

V usage is TRBV2 and J usage is TRBJ1-5, with no clear D. The V and J ends lost 1 base and 2 bases respectively, with 15 bases between them. There are 17 residues in the CDR3. Germline values: CDR1 SNHLY, CDR2 FYNNEI. CDR3 protein: CASSEGSTPRGNQPQHF. CDR3 sequence (DNA): TGTGCCAGCAGTGAAGGTTCAACACCAAGGGGCAATCAGCCCCAGCATTTT.